What follows describes a single T cell receptor (beta chain). Antigen specificity is unknown. These data belong to a study of CD8 T cells in ankylosing spondylitis. Points from the study as a whole: Among TCR beta sequences, a motif of eight or nine highly homologous variants appeared characteristic of ankylosing spondylitis blood. Disease-linked clones displayed a CD8+ phenotype and appeared relatively rarely in peripheral blood. In ankylosing spondylitis patients, matched synovial fluid reportedly showed significant enrichment of disease-linked clones. Reports of some motif variants in reactive arthritis synovial fluid and blood predate this one.

TCRdb re-called the 5' RACE reads with MiXCR, one entry per CDR3 protein. The sample consists of roughly 670,000 distinct CDR3 sequences, around 20% of them appearing once. The sample consisted of blood, either unsorted or a sorted T cell fraction (not recorded which). The clonotype originates from a male donor with ankylosing spondylitis.

This CDR3 is CSAPQGNEQYF. CDR3 nucleotides: TGCAGTGCTCCTCAGGGTAACGAGCAGTACTTC. This chain connects TRBV20-1 to TRBJ2-7; tentative D call: TRBD1 (5 bases). V was pared by 5 bases and J by 5 bases, with 10 bases between. Germline CDR1 DFQATT, CDR2 SNEGSKA (reference sequence). The CDR3 is made up of 11 amino acids.